This T cell receptor beta chain was identified during a study of T cell responses to AZD1222 COVID-19 vaccine. At the level of the study: The analysis combined second doses at about 4 or about 12 weeks.

General study results and limits: Of the AZD1222 recipients, only 5 or 6 were seropositive at baseline. Donors in the cohort were predominantly white British and more often female, and clonal diversity was possibly underestimated.

Regarding this clone: Its antigen is currently unknown.

Data came from immunoSEQ multiplex PCR; TCRdb stores just in-frame clones and leaves some out. The sample lists some 120,000 clones, about nine tenths occurring once. The TCR originated in an adult in good health. Sequenced material: peripheral blood, taken on day 0 of AZD1222 vaccination.

CDR3 sequence (DNA): TGTGCCAGCAGCCAAGACTGGCCAGATACGCAGTATTTT. Its protein product is CASSQDWPDTQYF. The chain has TRBV14 and TRBJ2-3; D is unclear. The CDR3 loop spans 13 amino acids. V was pared by 0 bases and J by 4 bases, with 5 bases between. CDR1 and CDR2 from the germline V gene are SGHDN and FVKESK.